The next 29 T cell receptor beta chains were all read from a single sample in a study of human T cells and chemical hapten exposure. Time point reported: pre-sensitization, week 0. Treatment defined: therapeutic diphenylcyclopropenone sensitization with weekly scalp DPC. TCRdb itself ran the RACE reads through MiXCR, one entry per CDR3 protein. Of 100,000 to 150,000 distinct CDR3 sequences in the sample, roughly 14% were seen once. The sequencing used whole blood, collected in connection with sensitization to the hapten diphenylcyclopropenone (DPC). The receptors here all came from a woman aged 18-29 years with alopecia areata. Some clones in this sample may be carry-over from other donors' samples.

The V and J genes are TRBV7-9 and TRBJ1-1, with a tentative D call TRBD1 (6 bases). CDR1 is SEHNR and CDR2 is FQNEAQ in the germline V gene (reference sequence). The ends were cut back, 5 bases at V and 5 bases at J, with 24 bases in the middle. The CDR3 loop spans 17 amino acids. The CDR3 here is CASSPSVGHLEGTEAFF. For the CDR3, the DNA is TGTGCCAGCAGCCCCTCTGTGGGACACCTTGAGGGGACTGAAGCTTTCTTT. Supplemented by reference TRBV7-9 and TRBJ1-1, the full variable domain reads DTGVSQNPRHKITKRGQNVTFRCDPISEHNRLYWYRQTLGQGPEFLTYFQNEAQLEKSRLLSDRFSAERPKGSFSTLEIQRTEQGDSAMYLCASSPSVGHLEGTEAFFGQGTRLTVV.

This clonotype has at least ten counts. The CDR3 nucleotides are TGTGCCAGCAGTGGACGGGAGACCCAGTACTTC. It encodes CASSGRETQYF. V gene TRBV6-2 or TRBV6-3 combines with J gene TRBJ2-5, with unresolved D. Trimming took off 5 bases at V and 5 bases at J, with 6 bases between the two ends. CDR3 length: 11 amino acids. Germline loops: CDR1 MNHEY, CDR2 SVGEGT.

This clonotype came up a few times. Relative to the germline gene, one junction end is altered; a read error may explain this. The CDR3 loop reads CASSESGGRPRLF. The CDR3 bases are TGTGCCAGCAGTGAATCAGGCGGGCGCCCCAGGTTATTC. V is TRBV6-1 and J is TRBJ2-5; tentatively, D is TRBD2 (5 bases). The CDR3 is 13 amino acids. From germline, CDR1 is MNHNS and CDR2 SASEGT.

The chain couples TRBV6-2 or TRBV6-3 to TRBJ2-5, with D perhaps matching TRBD1 (6 bases). Trimming left V 4 bases short and J 7 bases short, with 16 bases between. The CDR3 has 14 residues. CDR1 and CDR2 from the germline V gene are MNHEY and SVGEGT. CDR3 nucleotides: TGTGCCAGCAGTTCCCTTGGGGGCAGGGGGACCCAGTACTTC. Its protein is CASSSLGGRGTQYF.

This clonotype was counted at least ten times. The rearrangement links TRBV4-1 to TRBJ2-6; D is unclear. Germline V gene sequence: CDR1 MGHRA, CDR2 YSYEKL. Between the trimmed V and J ends, which lost 4 bases and 2 bases, there was a span of 12 bases. The CDR3 is 16 amino acids. CDR3 sequence: CASSLEPVAGANVLTF. CDR3 sequence (DNA): TGCGCCAGCAGCCTTGAACCGGTTGCTGGGGCCAACGTCCTGACTTTC.

This clonotype was observed a handful of times. The chain employs TRBV2 and TRBJ2-1; weak D call: TRBD2 (5 bases). This CDR3 region has 16 residues. Per the germline V gene, CDR1 is SNHLY and CDR2 is FYNNEI. V was pared by 7 bases and J by 8 bases, with 24 bases between. Written as DNA, the CDR3 is TGTGCCAGCAAGCGGCTAGCCGGGTCGGGTCGGGATGAGCAGTTCTTC. Amino acid sequence: CASKRLAGSGRDEQFF.

This clonotype has ten or more counts. The rearrangement links TRBV7-7 to TRBJ1-1; D gene unclear. The length of the CDR3 is 13 residues. Germline V lookup: CDR1 SSHAT, CDR2 FNYEAQ (reference sequence). Trimming pared 2 bases from V and 4 bases from J, leaving 8 bases between. The CDR3 DNA sequence: TGTGCCAGCAGCTTAAAGGTGAGCACTGAAGCTTTCTTT. Translated, it gives CASSLKVSTEAFF. Full variable domain (remainder filled in from reference TRBV7-7 and TRBJ1-1): GAGVSQSPRYKVTKRGQDVTLRCDPISSHATLYWYQQALGQGPEFLTYFNYEAQPDKSGLPSDRFSAERPEGSISTLTIQRTEQRDSAMYRCASSLKVSTEAFFGQGTRLTVV.

The chain has TRBV6-2 or TRBV6-3 and TRBJ1-1, with D hard to call. Germline CDR1 is MNHEY and CDR2 is SVGEGT. CDR3 length: 13 residues. Trimming pared 6 bases from V and 1 base from J, leaving 9 bases between. The CDR3 coding sequence is TGTGCCAGCAGATTAGGGTGGAACACTGAAGCTTTCTTT. Translating gives CASRLGWNTEAFF.

This clonotype was seen more than once but under ten times. The chain employs TRBV10-3 and TRBJ1-3; D not certain. V was pared by 3 bases and J by 4 bases, with 16 bases between. This CDR3 comprises 16 residues. From germline, CDR1 is ENHRY and CDR2 SYGVKD. CDR3 nucleotides: TGTGCCATCAGTGACGGACTGGACCCTCGAGGAAACACCATATATTTT. Protein product: CAISDGLDPRGNTIYF.

The CDR3 nucleotides are TGTGCCAGCAGCTTAGGGCTAGCGGGGGGAAAAGAGACCCAGTACTTC. This encodes CASSLGLAGGKETQYF. V gene TRBV7-8 combines with J gene TRBJ2-5, with 11 bases fitting TRBD2. V shed 1 base, J shed 3 bases, and the junction held 4 bases outside the gene matches. From germline, CDR1 is SGHVS and CDR2 FQNEAQ. The CDR3 loop spans 16 amino acids.

The rearrangement uses TRBV7-8 and TRBJ2-3; 13 nucleotides align to TRBD2. Germline CDR1 and CDR2: SGHVS and FQNEAQ. After removal of 4 bases from V and 1 base from J, the junction contained 5 bases not matched to a gene. The CDR3 has 17 amino acids. The DNA of the CDR3 is TGTGCCAGCAGCTCCCGGACTAGCGGGGGCCGCACAGATACGCAGTATTTT. Protein sequence: CASSSRTSGGRTDTQYF.

V usage is TRBV29-1 and J usage is TRBJ1-6; the match to TRBD1 covers 9 bases. The length of the CDR3 is 15 residues. Germline V gene data show CDR1 as SQVTM and CDR2 as ANQGSEA. Trimming removed 6 bases from V and 0 bases from J; junction bases left unmatched: 3. The CDR3 spells CSVGTGSSYNSPLHF. In nucleotides, the CDR3 is TGCAGCGTCGGGACAGGGAGCTCCTATAATTCACCCCTCCACTTT.

This clonotype was observed a few times. This chain uses TRBV11-2 with TRBJ1-2; the D gene is possibly TRBD1 (6 bases). CDR3 length equals 13 residues. V lost 0 bases and J lost 12, with 14 bases in between. Germline V gives CDR1 SGHAT, CDR2 FQNNGV. The chain's CDR3 is CASSLDRNREHTF. The CDR3 nucleotides read TGTGCCAGCAGCTTAGATCGAAACAGGGAGCACACCTTC.

This clonotype appeared a few times. This chain links TRBV6-5 with TRBJ1-6, with D perhaps TRBD1 (5 bases). In germline, CDR1 is MNHEY, CDR2 SVGAGI. Between the trimmed V and J ends, which lost 4 bases and 7 bases, there was a span of 14 bases. The CDR3 is made up of 15 amino acids. CDR3 in DNA: TGTGCCAGCAGTTGGGGCACCTCGAGGAATTCACCCCTCCACTTT. This translates into CASSWGTSRNSPLHF.

Many counts were recorded for this clonotype. The rearrangement links TRBV19 to TRBJ1-5; no clear D. Germline lookup yields CDR1 LNHDA and CDR2 SQIVND (reference sequence). CDR3 length equals 16 residues. The V end lost 5 bases, the J end lost 3 bases, and 17 bases lay between the germline ends. CDR3: CASSAREASPNQPQHF. As DNA, the CDR3 is TGTGCCAGTAGTGCCCGAGAGGCCTCCCCCAATCAGCCCCAGCATTTT.

This clonotype was found a few times. The chain recombines TRBV30 with TRBJ1-1, with D possibly being TRBD1 (5 bases). Trimming stripped 0 bases from V and 8 bases from J, with 7 bases between. Germline V gene lookup returns CDR1 GTSNPN and CDR2 SVGIG (reference sequence). This CDR3 is built from 11 residues. CDR3 sequence (DNA): TGTGCCTGGAGTGTTGGGGGGGAAGCTTTCTTT. Encoded protein: CAWSVGGEAFF.

This clonotype has ten or more counts. V and J are TRBV10-3 and TRBJ1-2, with D tentatively TRBD1 (6 bases). V was trimmed by 10 bases and J by 1 base, leaving 13 bases between them. The germline V gene encodes CDR1 ENHRY and CDR2 SYGVKD. The CDR3 runs 13 residues. CDR3 region: CATWTEINYGYTF. The DNA of the CDR3 is TGTGCCACCTGGACAGAGATTAACTATGGCTACACCTTC.

This rearrangement joins TRBV5-4 to TRBJ2-7; 7 positions match TRBD1. Trimming at V came to 2 bases and at J to 3 bases, leaving 5 bases not matched to a gene. This CDR3 spans 14 amino acids. Germline CDR1 reads SGHNT; CDR2 reads YYREEE (reference sequence). CDR3 region: CASSLGGWGYEQYF. CDR3 bases: TGTGCCAGCAGCTTAGGGGGCTGGGGCTACGAGCAGTACTTC.

The sample holds a few counts of this clonotype. The J gene is TRBJ2-7, the V gene TRBV10-1, with D uncertain. V gave up 7 bases and J gave up 2 bases, with 18 bases separating them. The CDR3 is made up of 15 amino acids. The germline gives CDR1 WNHNN, CDR2 SYGVQD (reference sequence). The CDR3 sequence: CASTAGRNEAYEQYF. CDR3 nucleotide sequence: TGCGCCAGCACCGCCGGCAGGAACGAGGCCTACGAGCAGTACTTC.

This clonotype came up many times. This chain links TRBV6-2 or TRBV6-3 with TRBJ2-1, with 13 bases aligning to TRBD2. Trimming cost V 6 bases and J 0 bases; bases outside gene matches: 8. The CDR3 has 18 amino acids. Germline V gene lookup returns CDR1 MNHEY and CDR2 SVGEGT. Here the CDR3 DNA reads TGTGCCAGCAGCCCTACTAGCGGGGGGGTGAGCTCCTACAATGAGCAGTTCTTC. Its protein product is CASSPTSGGVSSYNEQFF.

There are a few counts of this clonotype. J is TRBJ1-3 and V is TRBV29-1; TRBD1 aligns across 9 bases. V shed 6 bases, J shed 0 bases, and the junction held 3 bases outside the gene matches. Germline V CDR1 and CDR2: SQVTM, ANQGSEA. CDR3 length equals 14 residues. The CDR3 DNA sequence: TGCAGCGTGGCGACAGGGGGCTCTGGAAACACCATATATTTT. It specifies CSVATGGSGNTIYF.

This clonotype was found a few times. This rearrangement joins TRBV7-2 to TRBJ1-4; D is undetermined. The CDR3 sequence is 14 residues long. Per the germline V gene, CDR1 is SGHTA and CDR2 is FQGNSA. Trimming took off 5 bases at V and 11 bases at J, with 18 bases between the two ends. Written as DNA, the CDR3 is TGTGCCAGCAGCCCCCCTGATGGGCCGTACAAACTGTTTTTT. Translation: CASSPPDGPYKLFF.

This clonotype was detected ten times or more. The chain has TRBV27 and TRBJ1-1; D unresolved. The germline V and J ends were trimmed by 2 bases and 4 bases, with 8 bases remaining between them. The germline gives CDR1 MNHEY, CDR2 SMNVEV (reference sequence). The length of the CDR3 is 13 residues. Here the CDR3 DNA reads TGTGCCAGCAGTTTAGGGCCAGGCACTGAAGCTTTCTTT. Residues: CASSLGPGTEAFF.

The sample holds a few counts of this clonotype. J is TRBJ2-5 and V is TRBV29-1, with a weak D call TRBD1 (6 bases). Trimming took 7 bases from V and 4 from J, leaving 22 bases between them. The CDR3 extends over 15 amino acids. The V gene's germline CDR1 is SQVTM and CDR2 ANQGSEA. CDR3 sequence (DNA): TGCAGCGGAGGGACCCTCTCAGGGGCCGGAGAGACCCAGTACTTC. Protein: CSGGTLSGAGETQYF. Together with reference TRBV29-1 and TRBJ2-5, the CDR3 gives the full variable domain: SAVISQKPSRDICQRGTSLTIQCQVDSQVTMMFWYRQQPGQSLTLIATANQGSEATYESGFVIDKFPISRPNLTFSTLTVSNMSPEDSSIYLCSGGTLSGAGETQYFGPGTRLLVL.

V usage is TRBV4-3 and J usage is TRBJ2-1, with 7 bases aligning to TRBD2. Per germline, CDR1 LGHNA and CDR2 YSLEER. CDR3 length: 16 amino acids. V lost 1 base to trimming and J lost 3 bases; unmatched junction nucleotides: 6. CDR3: CASSQVGGTRYNEQFF. The CDR3 nucleotides are TGCGCCAGCAGCCAAGTCGGGGGGACCCGCTACAATGAGCAGTTCTTC.

This clonotype was observed at least ten times. The genes are TRBV12-3 or TRBV12-4 and TRBJ2-3; 7 bases map to TRBD2. The V segment lost 6 bases and the J segment 0 bases; nucleotides outside the gene matches: 6. The CDR3 totals 15 residues. CDR3 sequence reads: CASSQGGGSTDTQYF. CDR3 bases: TGTGCCAGCAGCCAGGGCGGGGGAAGCACAGATACGCAGTATTTT.

This sequence joins TRBV9 and TRBJ2-1; either TRBD1 or TRBD2 may supply D (5 bases each). Germline CDR1 and CDR2: SGDLS and YYNGEE. The V end was cut by 0 bases, the J end by 5 bases, with 12 bases between. The CDR3 is 15 amino acids. CDR3 region: CASSVAGLRDNEQFF. As DNA, the CDR3 is TGTGCCAGCAGCGTAGCAGGGTTGCGGGACAATGAGCAGTTCTTC. The whole variable domain, filled in from reference TRBV9 and TRBJ2-1, reads DSGVTQTPKHLITATGQRVTLRCSPRSGDLSVYWYQQSLDQGLQFLIQYYNGEERAKGNILERFSAQQFPDLHSELNLSSLELGDSALYFCASSVAGLRDNEQFFGPGTRLTVL.

J is TRBJ1-5 and V is TRBV2; 10 nucleotides line up with TRBD1. The germline V gene has CDR1 SNHLY and CDR2 FYNNEI. The V and J ends lost 4 bases and 7 bases, in that order; junction bases with no gene match: 4. CDR3 length: 14 amino acids. CDR3 sequence reads: CASSGTGGRQPQHF. The CDR3 DNA follows: TGTGCCAGCAGTGGGACAGGGGGTAGGCAGCCCCAGCATTTT.

The chain uses TRBV30 and TRBJ1-1; D call uncertain. V gave up 3 bases and J gave up 12 bases, with 17 bases separating them. The CDR3 consists of 12 residues. CDR1 and CDR2 from the germline V gene are GTSNPN and SVGIG (reference sequence). CDR3 nucleotide sequence: TGTGCCTGGAGGCGTATGGACCGAGAAACTTTCTTT. Protein product: CAWRRMDRETFF.